This is a list of T cell receptor beta chains from one sample in a study of human T cells and chemical hapten exposure. From the RACE reads, TCRdb called clonotypes with MiXCR, one entry per CDR3 protein. The profile shows over 300,000 distinct CDR3 sequences, less than 6.5% of them singletons. Sequences were derived from whole blood, sampled in connection with sensitization to the hapten diphenylcyclopropenone (DPC). These TCRs come from a woman aged 45-60 years with alopecia areata. Some clones in this sample may be carry-over from other donors' samples. Both conserved end residues are part of each CDR3. A D gene is named only where the DNA matches it firmly. Not every row has a clone size; where given, it reads once, few, many or a size class.

>-|TRBV27|TRBJ2-1|-
TGTGCCAGCAGTTTCGGTGGGGCGTCCTACAATGAGCAGTTCTTC
CASSFGGASYNEQFF
>many|TRBV11-2|TRBJ2-3|-
TGTGCCAGCAGCTTAGTGACGGGAGCAGATACGCAGTATTTT
CASSLVTGADTQYF
>few|TRBV29-1|TRBJ2-7|-
TGCAGCGTTCAACGGGGGGAGCAGTACTTC
CSVQRGEQYF
>few|TRBV27|TRBJ1-5|-
TGTGCCAGCAGTTTATTTTCTGACAGCCGGGGGTATAGCAATCAGCCCCAGCATTTT
CASSLFSDSRGYSNQPQHF
>many|TRBV6-1|TRBJ2-7|-
TGTGCCAGCAGCACAGGGACCGGCGAGCAGTACTTC
CASSTGTGEQYF
>-|TRBV30|TRBJ1-2|TRBD1
TGTGCCTGGAGTCACCGGACAGGGGGTCACTATGGCTACACCTTC
CAWSHRTGGHYGYTF
>many|TRBV5-6|TRBJ2-7|TRBD2
TGTGCCAGCAGCAGTAGCGGGGGCCCGTCTGGGGAGCAGTACTTC
CASSSSGGPSGEQYF
>-|TRBV6-1|TRBJ2-7|-
TGTGCCAGCAGTGAACCCACGATCTACGAGCAGTACTTC
CASSEPTIYEQYF
>many|TRBV7-2|TRBJ1-5|-
TGTGCCAGCAGCCCCTCACTTAGTTCCAGGGTCCCTTATAGCAATCAGCCCCAGCATTTT
CASSPSLSSRVPYSNQPQHF
>-|TRBV20-1|TRBJ1-2|-
TGCAGTGCTAAAGTCCCGACCACACGTGGCTACACCTTC
CSAKVPTTRGYTF
>-|TRBV4-2|TRBJ1-1|-
TGTGCCAGCAGGTCGGGGGGTAAGGCCACTGAAGCTTTCTTT
CASRSGGKATEAFF
>many|TRBV29-1|TRBJ2-1|-
TGCAGCGTTGCCTTGGGCGATGAGCAGTTCTTC
CSVALGDEQFF
>-|TRBV2|TRBJ1-2|-
TGTGCCAGCGGGCAGGGAACTGGCTACACCTTC
CASGQGTGYTF
>few|TRBV25-1|TRBJ1-5|-
TGTGCCAGCAGTGGGGGCGGGCACTTCGGGGAGCCCCAGCATTTT
CASSGGGHFGEPQHF
>few|TRBV5-1|TRBJ1-1|-
TGCGCCAGCAGCGCTAGACTAGACACTGAAGCTTTCTTT
CASSARLDTEAFF
>-|TRBV7-2|TRBJ2-3|TRBD2
TGTGCCAGCAGCTTTACCGGGGGGGCCACAGATACGCAGTATTTT
CASSFTGGATDTQYF
>-|TRBV12-3/TRBV12-4|TRBJ2-2|-
TGTGCCAGCAGTTTCTTCGGGGGCGCGAACACCGGGGAGCTGTTTTTT
CASSFFGGANTGELFF
>-|TRBV15|TRBJ2-1|TRBD2
TGTGCCACCAGCAGATCTAGCGGGAGGGTGCGAAATGAGCAGTTCTTC
CATSRSSGRVRNEQFF